These T cell receptor beta chains were read from a single sample in a study of PD-1 blockade in classical Hodgkin lymphoma. Assay used: immunoSEQ multiplex PCR; TCRdb lists only in-frame clones, some missing. Of 80,000 to 100,000 clones detected, 75% to 85% appear once; the ten largest clones hold less than 20%. This specimen consisted of peripheral blood mononuclear cells (PBMCs), obtained before the second cycle of nivolumab. These receptors were taken from a human donor with classical Hodgkin lymphoma. CDR3s include the opening cysteine and the closing phenylalanine or tryptophan. Fields, in order: clone size, V gene, D gene, J gene, CDR3 protein, CDR3 DNA. A D gene is named only where the DNA matches it firmly. Expanded clones get a size class; other rows say once, few or many, or leave the size out.

.	TRBV6-5	.	TRBJ2-7	CASSSGGVGSYEQYF	TGTGCCAGCAGTTCCGGAGGGGTCGGGAGCTACGAGCAGTACTTC
once	TRBV14	.	TRBJ2-7	CASSQSESSYEQYF	TGTGCCAGCAGCCAATCTGAGAGCTCCTACGAGCAGTACTTC
.	TRBV7-3	.	TRBJ2-3	CASSSTRTDTQYF	TGTGCCAGCAGCTCGACTCGCACAGATACGCAGTATTTT
.	TRBV5-5	TRBD1	TRBJ2-5	CASSFTGQGISETQYF	TGTGCCAGCAGCTTTACCGGACAGGGGATATCAGAGACCCAGTACTTC
.	TRBV11-2	.	TRBJ2-2	CASSPRQGLNTGELFF	TGTGCCAGCAGCCCTAGGCAGGGGCTGAACACCGGGGAGCTGTTTTTT
.	TRBV19	TRBD2	TRBJ2-1	CASSSPRGTSGRVTNEQFF	TGTGCCAGTAGTTCTCCCCGCGGGACTAGCGGGAGGGTTACCAATGAGCAGTTCTTC
.	TRBV5-1	TRBD1	TRBJ2-7	CASSSGQGAREQYF	TGCGCCAGCAGCTCGGGACAGGGGGCCAGGGAGCAGTACTTC
.	TRBV2	.	TRBJ1-2	CAGRTFSYGYTF	TGTGCCGGACGGACATTTAGCTATGGCTACACCTTC
.	TRBV10-2	TRBD1	TRBJ1-6	CASRGTANSPLHF	TGCGCCAGCAGAGGGACAGCTAATTCACCCCTCCACTTT
many	TRBV6-5	.	TRBJ2-6	CASSLEGRGANVLTF	TGTGCCAGCAGTTTGGAGGGTCGGGGGGCCAACGTCCTGACTTTC
.	TRBV5-4	.	TRBJ2-3	CASSLGTVRTDTQYF	TGTGCCAGCAGCTTGGGGACGGTTCGAACAGATACGCAGTATTTT
.	TRBV25-1	.	TRBJ2-4	CASSEHMNIQYF	TGTGCCAGCAGTGAACACATGAACATTCAGTACTTC
.	TRBV7-3	.	TRBJ2-5	CASSLTGSGETQYF	TGTGCCAGCAGCTTAACGGGGTCGGGAGAGACCCAGTACTTC
.	TRBV15	TRBD2	TRBJ2-2	CATDPSGEAGELFF	TGTGCCACTGATCCCAGCGGGGAGGCCGGGGAGCTGTTTTTT
.	TRBV6-5	.	TRBJ2-7	CASSAQHEQYF	TGTGCCAGCAGCGCCCAGCACGAGCAGTACTTC
.	TRBV15	TRBD1	TRBJ2-2	CATSRGWGQGAGELFF	TGTGCCACCAGCAGAGGATGGGGACAGGGCGCCGGGGAGCTGTTTTTT
once	TRBV4-3	.	TRBJ1-2	CASSQRGDWYGYTF	TGCGCCAGCAGCCAACGAGGGGACTGGTATGGCTACACCTTC
.	TRBV5-6	.	TRBJ2-4	CASSLVTGPAKNIQYF	TGTGCCAGCAGCTTGGTGACCGGACCAGCCAAAAACATTCAGTACTTC
.	TRBV29-1	TRBD2	TRBJ2-7	CSVVVAGGPSSYEQYF	TGCAGCGTAGTGGTAGCGGGAGGCCCGAGCTCCTACGAGCAGTACTTC
.	TRBV2	TRBD1	TRBJ2-5	CASSKQGKEETQYF	TGTGCCAGCAGTAAACAGGGGAAGGAAGAGACCCAGTACTTC
few	TRBV6-5	.	TRBJ1-1	CASSYGQNTEAFF	TGTGCCAGCAGTTACGGCCAGAACACTGAAGCTTTCTTT
.	TRBV6-1	.	TRBJ1-3	CASSGFRNSGNTIYF	TGTGCCAGCAGTGGGTTCCGTAACTCTGGAAACACCATATATTTT
.	TRBV10-3	.	TRBJ1-1	CAISESRGKGMNTEAFF	TGTGCCATCAGTGAGTCGAGGGGAAAGGGGATGAACACTGAAGCTTTCTTT
.	TRBV9	TRBD1	TRBJ2-1	CASSVTGTGGNEQFF	TGTGCCAGCAGCGTCACCGGGACAGGGGGCAATGAGCAGTTCTTC
.	TRBV7-9	.	TRBJ1-1	CASSLPWTNTEAFF	TGTGCCAGCAGCCTGCCCTGGACGAACACTGAAGCTTTCTTT
.	TRBV12-5	TRBD1	TRBJ2-1	CASGYQGAYNEQFF	TGTGCTAGTGGTTATCAGGGGGCATACAATGAGCAGTTCTTC
.	TRBV28	.	TRBJ2-7	CASSRSHEQYF	TGTGCCAGCAGTCGCTCCCACGAGCAGTACTTC
.	TRBV7-3	.	TRBJ2-2	CASSLDPNTGELFF	TGTGCCAGCAGCTTGGACCCGAACACCGGGGAGCTGTTTTTT
few	TRBV9	TRBD1	TRBJ1-3	CASSPTGTGDDTIYF	TGTGCCAGCAGCCCCACCGGGACAGGGGACGACACCATATATTTT
.	TRBV7-8	.	TRBJ2-2	CASSSMVGLGELFF	TGTGCCAGCAGCTCCATGGTGGGCCTTGGGGAGCTGTTTTTT